The present entry profiles one T cell receptor (beta chain) with its context. The antigen is unknown. With 6 bases clipped from V and 9 bases from J, the junction kept 8 bases outside the gene matches. Germline values: CDR1 SGHVS, CDR2 FQNEAQ. The CDR3 extends over 15 amino acids. These data originate in a study of cytomegalovirus exposure and HLA in healthy donors. Study-wide points: Productive rates of about 87% or about 30% were seen for most TCR beta V segments in an earlier analysis.

The PCR had 60 Vbeta and 13 Jbeta primers. Sequencing was performed with immunoSEQ multiplex PCR; in TCRdb, only in-frame clones are kept and a portion is missing. The sample lists some 150,000 clones, around 79% occurring once. The sequence was obtained from a man aged 35-49 years in good health and CMV-seropositive. The chain is built from TRBV7-8 and TRBJ2-1, with 13 positions matching TRBD2. Sequencing was done on a sample of PBMCs. Here the CDR3 DNA reads TGTGCCAGCAGTTCCACTAGCGGGAGGGCCGGTGAGCAGTTCTTC. Translation: CASSSTSGRAGEQFF.